A selection of T cell receptor beta chains follows, all from one sample in a study of cytomegalovirus exposure and HLA in healthy donors. Clones were read by immunoSEQ multiplex PCR, and TCRdb kept only the in-frame ones, dropping some. This sample has more than 100,000 clones, with about 62% found just once. The sequenced sample was PBMCs. These receptors were collected from a woman in her thirties or forties in good health and CMV-seropositive. CDR3s include the opening cysteine and the closing phenylalanine or tryptophan. Not all rows give a size; the values are once, few, many and, for expanded clones, a class.

j_gene	abundance	v_gene	CDR3aa
TRBJ1-5	NA	TRBV6-1	CASSATGNQPQHF
TRBJ1-4	once	TRBV6-1	CASRRSGGYEKLFF
TRBJ2-7	few	TRBV28	CASSFGTAVKRSYEQYF
TRBJ2-1	few	TRBV4-1	CASSPSASSYNEQFF
TRBJ1-1	NA	TRBV5-6	CASSPAAGFKTEAFF
TRBJ1-4	few	TRBV14	CASGAGDLTNEKLFF
TRBJ2-7	NA	TRBV28	CASSPPTGAGEQYF
TRBJ1-5	NA	TRBV7-8	CASSPGGEGFGNQPQHF
TRBJ1-2	NA	TRBV7-2	CASSFDVSFGGGYTF
TRBJ1-2	few	TRBV6-5	CASSYSREANYGYTF
TRBJ1-1	NA	TRBV7-9	CASSKWGGANTEAFF
TRBJ1-2	NA	TRBV2	CASRAWGSTNYGYTF
TRBJ1-2	few	TRBV19	CASSIEGVQGFGYTF
TRBJ1-1	NA	TRBV7-9	CASSSRSTGGRTEAFF
TRBJ1-3	many	TRBV7-2	CASSSTGYSGNTIYF
TRBJ2-7	NA	TRBV27	CASSPKPGQGFYEQYF
TRBJ2-2	NA	TRBV13	CASSTGLAGGRGTGELFF
TRBJ2-3	NA	TRBV6-6	CASSYVGTSGGDTQYF
TRBJ2-1	NA	TRBV9	CASSHERPGGEQFF
TRBJ1-6	NA	TRBV6-5	CATQGMGSPLHF
TRBJ2-7	NA	TRBV28	CASQQGSYEQYF
TRBJ2-7	NA	TRBV9	CASSGSGTGGYEQYF
TRBJ2-2	NA	TRBV10-1	CASSGPPGQGPTGELFF
TRBJ2-2	NA	TRBV29-1	CSVGVTGATGELFF
TRBJ1-1	few	TRBV28	CASSQYTEAFF
TRBJ2-1	once	TRBV4-1	CASSQSGLAGGDNEQFF
TRBJ2-5	NA	TRBV19	CASSQRTASLQETQYF
TRBJ2-3	NA	TRBV19	CASSIGQNTDTQYF
TRBJ2-3	NA	TRBV2	CASSKPGQGASDTQYF
TRBJ1-5	NA	TRBV11-3	CASSPDVGSPQHF
TRBJ1-1	NA	TRBV28	CASLGMWRITEAFF
TRBJ1-5	NA	TRBV6-7	CASSYAEQGEGNQPQHF
TRBJ1-1	few	TRBV5-4	CASSLPTPGNTEAFF
TRBJ1-2	NA	TRBV20-1	CSARETAGYTF
TRBJ2-7	NA	TRBV5-1	CASSSQGSSYEQYF
TRBJ2-7	NA	TRBV7-3	CASSLTGQSQVYEQYF
TRBJ2-1	NA	TRBV5-1	CASSLAIAGGDEQFF
TRBJ1-5	NA	TRBV19	CASSTQVNQPQHF
TRBJ1-5	once	TRBV5-1	CASSLAGNQPQHF
TRBJ2-3	NA	TRBV19	CASTLLPGQGATDTQYF
TRBJ2-3	NA	TRBV7-3	CASSYGLAGVDTQYF
TRBJ2-6	few	TRBV5-1	CASSLGGSSGANVLTF
TRBJ2-2	NA	TRBV6-5	CATGAQGWTGELFF
TRBJ2-7	NA	TRBV5-1	CASSTGLAYEQYF
TRBJ1-4	NA	TRBV27	CASRGGQGRYEKLFF
TRBJ1-1	NA	TRBV28	CASNPPLGQWNTEAFF